These 23 T cell receptor beta chains share one sample of origin, sequenced in a study of T cell repertoires in cytomegalovirus infection. TCRdb called the reads again in MiXCR, with one record for every CDR3 protein. The table has around 130,000 distinct CDR3 sequences, 7% to 9.5% seen once; the top ten hold roughly a tenth. The sample taken for sequencing was PBMCs. Every receptor here comes from a human donor in good health (CMV status not recorded). Some clones in this sample may be carry-over from other donors' samples.

This clonotype was recorded at least ten times. The CDR3 DNA follows: TGTGCCAGCAGGGGACAGCGTTCTAACACTGAAGCTTTCTTT. As protein: CASRGQRSNTEAFF. The rearrangement links TRBV12-3 or TRBV12-4 to TRBJ1-1, with TRBD1 identical over 7 bases. The CDR3 sequence is 14 residues long. With 6 bases clipped from V and 2 bases from J, the junction kept 6 bases outside the gene matches.

In this sample, this clonotype turned up many times. The chain joins TRBV20-1 to TRBJ1-2, with 7 nucleotides matching TRBD1. V lost 0 bases and J lost 8; bases outside the gene matches: 9. This CDR3 comprises 14 residues. Germline V gives CDR1 DFQATT, CDR2 SNEGSKA (reference sequence). The CDR3 reads CSARDIWRGQGYTF. The DNA for the CDR3 is TGCAGTGCTAGAGATATCTGGAGGGGGCAAGGCTACACCTTC.

The CDR3 DNA is TGCAGTGCTCCCCTAGCGGGGGGCGGGGAGACCCAGTACTTC. It codes for CSAPLAGGGETQYF. The gene calls are TRBV20-1 and TRBJ2-5; 11 bases match TRBD2. Germline trimming cut 5 bases from V and 5 bases from J; bases unmatched to any gene: 7. Looked up from germline, CDR1 is DFQATT and CDR2 is SNEGSKA (reference sequence). CDR3 length equals 14 residues.

This clonotype was picked up many times. The chain joins TRBV28 to TRBJ1-1; maybe TRBD1 (5 bases). V shed 6 bases and J shed 0 bases, with 8 bases lying between them. The V gene's germline CDR1 is MDHEN and CDR2 SYDVKM. The CDR3 length is 13 residues. The CDR3 reads CASRWGLNTEAFF. The DNA of the CDR3 is TGTGCCAGCAGGTGGGGGTTGAACACTGAAGCTTTCTTT.

This clonotype has a count of ten or more. The V call is TRBV2, the J call TRBJ1-2, with D unresolved. CDR1 SNHLY and CDR2 FYNNEI come from the germline V gene. V was shortened by 2 bases and J by 5 bases, with 9 bases between the two germline ends. The CDR3 extends over 13 amino acids. The CDR3 bases are TGTGCCAGCAGTGAACGTCTCGGGTATGGCTACACCTTC. This sequence encodes CASSERLGYGYTF.

This clonotype was observed at least ten times. This chain joins TRBV7-2 and TRBJ1-6; no clear D gene. The V gene lost 3 bases and the J gene lost 10 bases, with 16 bases spanning the gap. The CDR3 spans 15 residues. Germline V lookup: CDR1 SGHTA, CDR2 FQGNSA. CDR3 in DNA: TGTGCCAGCAGCTTGGACTATGCTTCAGACTCACCCCTCCACTTT. This encodes CASSLDYASDSPLHF. The full variable domain, with the rest looked up from reference TRBV7-2 and TRBJ1-6, is GAGVSQSPSNKVTEKGKDVELRCDPISGHTALYWYRQSLGQGLEFLIYFQGNSAPDKSGLPSDRFSAERTGGSVSTLTIQRTQQEDSAVYLCASSLDYASDSPLHFGNGTRLTVT.

This clonotype was seen only a few times. The V call is TRBV2, the J call TRBJ1-1, with D maybe TRBD1 (6 bases). Looked up from germline, CDR1 is SNHLY and CDR2 is FYNNEI. V lost 8 bases and J lost 7, with 11 bases in between. The CDR3 is made up of 11 amino acids. The CDR3 DNA is TGTGCCAGCGGGGGCGATTTTGAAGCTTTCTTT. Its protein product is CASGGDFEAFF.

Many counts were recorded for this clonotype. The rearrangement uses TRBV6-6 and TRBJ1-2, with D hard to call. The V gene lost 7 bases and the J gene lost 8 bases, with 14 bases spanning the gap. Per the germline V gene, CDR1 is MNHNY and CDR2 is SVGAGI (reference sequence). CDR3 length: 12 residues. CDR3 in amino acids: CASKATGGGYTF. The CDR3 DNA reads TGTGCCAGCAAAGCCACTGGTGGCGGCTACACCTTC.

At least ten counts were recorded for this clonotype. The chain carries TRBV9 and TRBJ1-1; D remains ambiguous. This CDR3 region has 14 residues. The ends were cut back, 0 bases at V and 0 bases at J, with 6 bases in the middle. The V gene's germline CDR1 is SGDLS and CDR2 YYNGEE. As DNA, the CDR3 is TGTGCCAGCAGCGTAGCAGCTATGAACACTGAAGCTTTCTTT. Amino acid sequence: CASSVAAMNTEAFF.

This clonotype was counted a few times. The V gene is TRBV19, the J gene TRBJ1-5, with TRBD1 matching 7 bases. Germline V CDR1 and CDR2: LNHDA, SQIVND (reference sequence). This CDR3 is 13 amino acids long. Trimming at V came to 10 bases and at J to 3 bases, leaving 6 bases not matched to a gene. CDR3 sequence: CATTGSINQPQHF. DNA of the CDR3: TGTGCCACGACAGGGTCGATCAATCAGCCCCAGCATTTT.

The sample holds a few counts of this clonotype. V usage is TRBV5-1 and J usage is TRBJ1-5; a possible D gene is TRBD1 (6 bases). Germline CDR1 and CDR2: SGHRS and YFSETQ. The germline V and J ends were trimmed by 1 base and 5 bases, with 13 bases remaining between them. CDR3 size: 15 residues. In DNA form, the CDR3 reads TGCGCCAGCAGCTTGATCCCAGGGGAGCATCAGCCCCAGCATTTT. Translating gives CASSLIPGEHQPQHF.

This clonotype was detected many times. Written as DNA, the CDR3 is TGTGCCAGCAGTTTAAGGGGTCGGACTGAAGCTTTCTTT. Protein product: CASSLRGRTEAFF. The rearrangement links TRBV28 to TRBJ1-1; maybe TRBD1 (5 bases). CDR1 and CDR2 from the germline V gene are MDHEN and SYDVKM. There are 13 residues in the CDR3. Deletions cut 2 bases from V and 5 bases from J, with 9 bases between. The whole variable domain, filled in from reference TRBV28 and TRBJ1-1, reads DVKVTQSSRYLVKRTGEKVFLECVQDMDHENMFWYRQDPGLGLRLIYFSYDVKMKEKGDIPEGYSVSREKKERFSLILESASTNQTSMYLCASSLRGRTEAFFGQGTRLTVV.

This clonotype was counted ten times or more. The chain combines TRBV18 with TRBJ2-3; no reliable D call. V gave up 4 bases and J gave up 2 bases, with 7 bases separating them. Germline lookup yields CDR1 KGHSH and CDR2 LQKENI. CDR3 length: 13 residues. The CDR3 spells CASSQDLTDTQYF. CDR3 bases: TGTGCCAGCTCACAGGACCTCACAGATACGCAGTATTTT.

This clonotype was recorded at least ten times. This rearrangement joins TRBV20-1 to TRBJ2-3; 8 nucleotides match TRBD1. Trimming took 7 bases from V and 2 from J; bases not matched to a gene: 5. CDR3 length: 13 residues. Germline values: CDR1 DFQATT, CDR2 SNEGSKA (reference sequence). This CDR3 reads CSEPGQATDTQYF. In nucleotides, the CDR3 is TGCAGTGAACCGGGACAGGCCACAGATACGCAGTATTTT.

This clonotype was seen only a few times. V usage is TRBV5-1 and J usage is TRBJ1-2; no firm D call. This CDR3 has 12 residues. Trimming removed 0 bases at V and 6 bases at J, with 6 bases between. Germline CDR1 SGHRS, CDR2 YFSETQ. CDR3: CASSLVMDGYTF. The CDR3 bases are TGCGCCAGCAGCTTGGTGATGGATGGCTACACCTTC.

The sample holds many counts of this clonotype. The chain has TRBV19 and TRBJ2-7, with 9 bases aligning to TRBD1. The V gene's germline CDR1 is LNHDA and CDR2 SQIVND (reference sequence). Trimming took 10 bases from V and 5 from J; bases not matched to a gene: 9. The length of the CDR3 is 13 residues. CDR3 in DNA: TGTGCCACGGAAAGAACAGGGGGCGACGAGCAGTACTTC. It specifies CATERTGGDEQYF. Complete variable domain (other parts from reference TRBV19 and TRBJ2-7): DGGITQSPKYLFRKEGQNVTLSCEQNLNHDAMYWYRQDPGQGLRLIYYSQIVNDFQKGDIAEGYSVSREKKESFPLTVTSAQKNPTAFYLCATERTGGDEQYFGPGTRLTVT.

This rearrangement joins TRBV25-1 to TRBJ1-4; D unresolved. Germline assignment: CDR1 MGHDK and CDR2 SYGVNS. CDR3 length: 13 residues. Trimming shortened V by 8 bases and J by 4 bases, and 11 bases separated the two germline ends. CDR3 residues: CASSRYRNEKLFF. In DNA, the CDR3 is TGTGCCAGCTCCAGGTACCGTAATGAAAAACTGTTTTTT. The full variable domain, rest sourced from reference TRBV25-1 and TRBJ1-4, is EADIYQTPRYLVIGTGKKITLECSQTMGHDKMYWYQQDPGMELHLIHYSYGVNSTEKGDLSSESTVSRIRTEHFPLTLESARPSHTSQYLCASSRYRNEKLFFGSGTQLSVL.

This clonotype was seen ten or more times. V and J are TRBV7-2 and TRBJ2-3; the D call may be TRBD1 or TRBD2 (6 bases each). V lost 2 bases, J lost 2 bases, and 14 bases lay in between. There are 16 residues in the CDR3. CDR1 SGHTA and CDR2 FQGNSA come from the germline V gene. The CDR3 is CASSLNPGAPTDTQYF. Here the CDR3 DNA reads TGTGCCAGCAGCTTAAACCCGGGGGCCCCCACAGATACGCAGTATTTT.

This clonotype was observed at least ten times. The V call is TRBV7-9, the J call TRBJ1-2; D remains unclear. Germline V lookup: CDR1 SEHNR, CDR2 FQNEAQ (reference sequence). CDR3 length: 16 residues. V gave up 6 bases and J gave up 7 bases, with 24 bases separating them. The CDR3 region has the DNA TGTGCCAGCAGTCCAGAAGGGATGATTCCCGATGTTGGCTACACCTTC. Translating it yields CASSPEGMIPDVGYTF.

This clonotype was counted at least ten times. The V gene is TRBV7-8, the J gene TRBJ1-1, with TRBD1 matching 8 bases. The CDR3 is 15 amino acids. Germline CDR1 reads SGHVS; CDR2 reads FQNEAQ. Trimming took 1 base from V and 5 from J; bases not matched to a gene: 6. The CDR3: CASSLGGQEGTEAFF. The CDR3 bases are TGTGCCAGCAGCTTAGGGGGACAGGAGGGAACTGAAGCTTTCTTT. Looking up the rest from reference TRBV7-8 and TRBJ1-1 gives the full variable domain: GAGVSQSPRYKVAKRGQDVALRCDPISGHVSLFWYQQALGQGPEFLTYFQNEAQLDKSGLPSDRFFAERPEGSVSTLKIQRTQQEDSAVYLCASSLGGQEGTEAFFGQGTRLTVV.

This clonotype has a count of ten or more. The chain carries TRBV29-1 and TRBJ2-2; D possibly corresponds to TRBD2 (6 bases). V was cut by 1 base and J by 8 bases, with 11 bases left in between. The V gene's germline CDR1 is SQVTM and CDR2 ANQGSEA. This CDR3 comprises 13 residues. CDR3 in DNA: TGCAGCGTTGAAGGGAGTGGAGGGGGGGAGCTGTTTTTT. As protein: CSVEGSGGGELFF.

Ten or more counts support this clonotype. The chain is built from TRBV12-3 or TRBV12-4 and TRBJ1-5; weak D call: TRBD1 (6 bases). The CDR3 totals 15 residues. The germline V and J ends were trimmed by 6 bases and 5 bases, with 17 bases remaining between them. Written as DNA, the CDR3 is TGTGCCAGCAGCCCCGGGGGGCAGTTCTATCAGCCCCAGCATTTT. It codes for CASSPGGQFYQPQHF.

This clonotype was detected many times. The rearrangement uses TRBV19 and TRBJ2-5; 7 nucleotides agree with TRBD1. This CDR3 contains 13 residues. Trimming took 6 bases from V and 3 from J; bases not matched to a gene: 4. Germline CDR1 and CDR2: LNHDA and SQIVND (reference sequence). CDR3 in amino acids: CASSRDRKETQYF. The CDR3 region has the DNA TGTGCCAGTAGCCGGGACAGAAAAGAGACCCAGTACTTC.